Following are 10 T cell receptor beta chains from one sample sequenced in a study of T cells in pancreatic ductal adenocarcinoma. The repertoire was sequenced with immunoSEQ multiplex PCR; TCRdb's copy has only in-frame clones and lacks some. The data show over 100,000 clones, 90% to 95% seen once. Surgery without prior neoadjuvant therapy was the treatment of the selected pancreatic ductal adenocarcinoma patients. The sample taken for sequencing was PBMCs. The receptors shown here come from a human donor with pancreatic ductal adenocarcinoma.

The genes are TRBV6-1 and TRBJ1-2; D is possibly TRBD1 (6 bases). The CDR3 spans 12 residues. Germline lookup yields CDR1 MNHNS and CDR2 SASEGT. Trimming took 3 bases from V and 7 from J, leaving 9 bases between them. CDR3 loop: CASSDTGLGYTF. CDR3 sequence (DNA): TGTGCCAGCAGTGACACAGGGCTTGGCTACACCTTC.

The rearrangement joins TRBV4-3 to TRBJ1-2; D not resolved. V dropped 4 bases and J dropped 4 bases, with 16 bases sitting between them. The CDR3 is 15 amino acids. Germline V gives CDR1 LGHNA, CDR2 YSLEER. The CDR3 loop reads CASSPQRDSGYGYTF. The CDR3 coding sequence is TGCGCCAGCAGCCCACAGAGGGATTCAGGCTATGGCTACACCTTC.

The rearrangement uses TRBV5-1 and TRBJ2-3, with unresolved D. CDR3 length: 15 amino acids. Trimming took off 0 bases at V and 0 bases at J, with 8 bases between the two ends. CDR1 and CDR2 (germline): SGHRS, YFSETQ. CDR3 sequence reads: CASSLDGTSTDTQYF. CDR3 DNA: TGCGCCAGCAGCTTGGATGGTACTAGCACAGATACGCAGTATTTT.

The chain links TRBV5-5 to TRBJ2-1, with D perhaps TRBD1 (6 bases). Trimming took off 4 bases at V and 9 bases at J, with 14 bases between the two ends. The CDR3 has 13 residues. From germline, CDR1 is SGHKS and CDR2 YYEKEE (reference sequence). CDR3 protein: CASSVWTVSEQFF. In nucleotides, the CDR3 is TGTGCCAGCAGCGTGTGGACAGTATCTGAGCAGTTCTTC.

This chain connects TRBV28 to TRBJ1-2; D is perhaps TRBD1 (5 bases). V gave up 6 bases and J gave up 4 bases, with 12 bases separating them. CDR3 length equals 13 residues. Germline V gene sequence: CDR1 MDHEN, CDR2 SYDVKM. The chain's CDR3 is CASSPGLVYGYTF. CDR3 nucleotide sequence: TGTGCCAGCAGCCCAGGGTTAGTCTATGGCTACACCTTC.

The V and J genes are TRBV10-1 and TRBJ2-4; a possible D gene is TRBD2 (6 bases). The length of the CDR3 is 13 residues. CDR1 and CDR2 (germline): WNHNN, SYGVQD (reference sequence). Trimming took off 6 bases at V and 7 bases at J, with 13 bases between the two ends. CDR3 DNA sequence: TGCGCCAGCAGCCCCGGCGGGGTGAACATTCAGTACTTC. It translates to CASSPGGVNIQYF.

The chain links TRBV10-1 to TRBJ2-7; tentatively, D is TRBD1 (6 bases). Trimming took off 7 bases at V and 12 bases at J, with 13 bases between the two ends. The length of the CDR3 is 10 residues. CDR1 is WNHNN and CDR2 is SYGVQD in the germline V gene (reference sequence). In DNA form, the CDR3 reads TGCGCCAGCAAGGCCCCGACAGGGTACTTC. Its protein product is CASKAPTGYF.

The chain carries TRBV7-6 and TRBJ2-5; tentative D call: TRBD2 (5 bases). CDR3 length equals 14 residues. The germline V gene encodes CDR1 SGHVS and CDR2 FNYEAQ. Deletions cut 3 bases from V and 5 bases from J, with 13 bases between. CDR3 amino acids: CASSFRGSRETQYF. DNA of the CDR3: TGTGCCAGCAGCTTCCGGGGTTCTCGGGAGACCCAGTACTTC.

V gene TRBV29-1 combines with J gene TRBJ2-7, with 9 bases matching TRBD2. Germline V lookup: CDR1 SQVTM, CDR2 ANQGSEA. The trim removed 6 bases at V and 6 bases at J, leaving 12 bases unmatched. The CDR3 has 14 residues. CDR3 in amino acids: CSVSQRGLAREQYF. The DNA of the CDR3 is TGCAGCGTCTCCCAACGTGGACTAGCGCGCGAGCAGTACTTC.

The chain has TRBV28 and TRBJ1-2, with a tentative D call TRBD1 (6 bases). Per germline, CDR1 MDHEN and CDR2 SYDVKM. This CDR3 contains 15 residues. V dropped 2 bases and J dropped 0 bases, with 10 bases sitting between them. DNA of the CDR3: TGTGCCAGCAGTTTAGTGGACAGCGCTAACTATGGCTACACCTTC. Translation: CASSLVDSANYGYTF.